The present entry profiles one T cell receptor (beta chain) with its context. There are 12 residues in the CDR3. Looked up from germline, CDR1 is SGDLS and CDR2 is YYNGEE. Trimming shortened V by 4 bases and J by 9 bases, and 11 bases separated the two germline ends. The table came from immunoSEQ multiplex PCR; TCRdb's copy has only in-frame clones and leaves some out. The table has 310,000 or so clones, almost 90% seen once. These data are taken from a study of blood T cell repertoires in COVID-19. The receptor's source is a woman younger than 35 with acute COVID-19. Sequencing used PBMCs or T cells enriched from blood (not recorded which). The chain links TRBV9 to TRBJ2-1; no clear D gene. Here the CDR3 reads CASSNSVVEQFF. The CDR3 DNA follows: TGTGCCAGCAGCAATAGTGTGGTTGAGCAGTTCTTC. The variable domain in full, with the rest retrieved from reference TRBV9 and TRBJ2-1, is DSGVTQTPKHLITATGQRVTLRCSPRSGDLSVYWYQQSLDQGLQFLIQYYNGEERAKGNILERFSAQQFPDLHSELNLSSLELGDSALYFCASSNSVVEQFFGPGTRLTVL.